The clone carrying this T cell receptor (beta chain) was recorded a few times. What it binds is not known. Germline CDR1 reads SGDLS; CDR2 reads YYNGEE. This CDR3 has 14 residues. Trimming shortened V by 4 bases and J by 0 bases, and 9 bases separated the two germline ends. Time point noted: sample taken at primary tumor resection. Sequencing was performed on whole RNA extracted from tumor and nontumor lung tissue, or from frozen PBMC, and the material was left unsorted. This entry comes from a study of spatial heterogeneity in lung cancer. Findings and limits, study-wide: Expanded alpha and beta TCR counts within tumors tracked tumor mutation counts.

TCRdb independently ran MiXCR on the 5' RACE reads; one entry per CDR3 protein. This sample has some 6,000 distinct CDR3 sequences; 9.1% occur once, and the top ten carry 20% to 30%. The sequence derives from a female donor with early-stage non-small cell lung cancer. The material sequenced was lung tumor tissue, taken at surgery. V and J are TRBV9 and TRBJ2-3; D ambiguous. CDR3 in amino acids: CASSPRPSTDTQYF. The CDR3 nucleotides read TGTGCCAGCAGCCCCCGCCCGAGCACAGATACGCAGTATTTT.